A selection of T cell receptor beta chains follows, all from one sample in a study of T cell repertoires in aging, cancer and after chemotherapy. TCRdb called the multiplex PCR reads again in MiXCR, with one record for every CDR3 protein. This table holds 500 to 600 distinct CDR3 sequences, around 33% found once. The sequencing input was blood. All receptors derive from a human donor with a blood cancer. The CDR3 runs from the conserved cysteine through the conserved F or W. A D gene is named only where the DNA matches it firmly. Some rows have no size entry. The others give once, few or many, or a class for an expanded clone.

V	J	size	D	CDR3	DNA
TRBV23-1	TRBJ2-7	.	.	CASSHNVTDEQYF	TGCGCCAGCAGTCACAACGTGACAGACGAGCAGTACTTC
TRBV5-1	TRBJ1-1	few	.	CASNKQGSSDSEAFF	TGCGCCAGCAACAAACAGGGCTCCAGCGACTCTGAAGCTTTCTTT
TRBV6-5	TRBJ2-1	medium-sized	.	CASSYSPRTLYNEQFF	TGTGCCAGCAGTTACTCCCCCCGGACCTTATACAATGAGCAGTTCTTC
TRBV6-5	TRBJ2-1	.	.	CASSPTTGTDIQFF	TGTGCCAGCAGCCCTACGACAGGAACAGACATTCAGTTCTTC
TRBV19	TRBJ2-5	.	TRBD2	CASSQTSGSLETQYF	TGTGCCAGTAGCCAAACTAGCGGGAGTTTGGAGACCCAGTACTTC
TRBV14	TRBJ1-1	few	TRBD1	CASSQEDRGPKAFF	TGTGCCAGCAGCCAAGAAGACAGGGGGCCCAAAGCTTTCTTT
TRBV19	TRBJ2-7	medium-sized	TRBD2	CASSQTSGNPYEQYF	TGTGCCAGTAGTCAGACTAGCGGGAATCCCTACGAGCAGTACTTC
TRBV19	TRBJ2-5	medium-sized	TRBD2	CASSVTSGSLETQYF	TGTGCCAGTAGTGTCACTAGCGGGAGTTTGGAGACCCAGTACTTC
TRBV6-5	TRBJ1-6	medium-sized	TRBD1	CASSRGQGGNSPLHF	TGTGCCAGCAGTCGCGGACAGGGCGGTAATTCACCCCTCCACTTT
TRBV6-5	TRBJ1-5	medium-sized	.	CASSYTGRQPQHF	TGTGCCAGCAGTTACACAGGGAGGCAGCCCCAGCATTTT
TRBV27	TRBJ2-2	.	TRBD2	CASSGGTSGSHAGELFF	TGTGCCAGCAGTGGGGGGACTAGCGGGAGTCACGCCGGGGAGCTGTTTTTT
TRBV12-3/TRBV12-4	TRBJ1-1	.	.	CASRLRQGGRMNTEAFF	TGTGCCAGCAGGTTGAGGCAGGGCGGTAGAATGAACACTGAAGCTTTCTTT
TRBV6-5	TRBJ2-1	.	.	CASSQQGAQFF	TGTGCCAGCAGCCAACAGGGAGCGCAGTTCTTC
TRBV20-1	TRBJ2-7	.	.	CSAPRDISYEQYF	TGCAGTGCTCCCCGGGACATCTCCTACGAGCAGTACTTC
TRBV6-2/TRBV6-3	TRBJ2-2	medium-sized	.	CASTPGRGAGSTGELFF	TGTGCCAGCACCCCGGGTCGGGGAGCGGGTTCTACCGGGGAGCTGTTTTTT
TRBV7-2	TRBJ1-4	few	.	CASSLVPQEKLFF	TGTGCCAGCAGCTTAGTGCCCCAGGAAAAACTGTTTTTT
TRBV27	TRBJ2-3	medium-sized	.	CASRQVWGDTQYF	TGTGCCAGCCGTCAGGTATGGGGAGATACGCAGTATTTT
TRBV27	TRBJ2-7	medium-sized	.	CASSLVWGTYEQYF	TGTGCCAGCAGTTTAGTGTGGGGTACCTACGAGCAGTACTTC
TRBV7-9	TRBJ2-7	.	.	CASSLEYEQYF	TGTGCCAGCAGCCTCGAATACGAGCAGTACTTC
TRBV29-1	TRBJ2-1	.	TRBD2	CSVESAGTGFLAGGSTKQFF	TGCAGCGTTGAATCCGCCGGGACAGGGTTTCTAGCGGGAGGGTCCACCAAGCAGTTCTTC
TRBV6-5	TRBJ1-2	large	.	CASSYSGRVGVGGYTF	TGTGCCAGCAGTTACTCGGGCAGGGTGGGTGTAGGCGGCTACACCTTC
TRBV7-6	TRBJ2-1	.	.	CASSIPPNNEQFF	TGTGCCAGCAGCATACCGCCAAACAATGAGCAGTTCTTC
TRBV6-1	TRBJ2-7	.	TRBD1	CASRGQGHEQYF	TGTGCCAGCCGGGGACAGGGTCACGAGCAGTACTTC
TRBV24-1	TRBJ2-7	medium-sized	.	CATSDSDEQYF	TGTGCCACCAGTGATTCAGACGAGCAGTACTTC
TRBV24-1	TRBJ2-1	medium-sized	.	CATGSRSYNEQFF	TGTGCCACCGGATCACGCTCCTACAATGAGCAGTTCTTC
TRBV19	TRBJ1-3	.	TRBD1	CASSLTGTGLRHGNTIYF	TGTGCCAGTAGTCTGACTGGGACAGGGCTCCGACATGGAAACACCATATATTTT
TRBV2	TRBJ2-1	.	.	CASSDSGAVNNEQFF	TGTGCCAGCAGTGATTCGGGAGCGGTCAACAATGAGCAGTTCTTC
TRBV29-1	TRBJ2-2	large	.	CSPATPTTGELFF	TGCAGCCCCGCCACGCCGACCACCGGGGAGCTGTTTTTT
TRBV19	TRBJ2-1	medium-sized	.	CASSREGGTYNEQFF	TGTGCCAGTAGTAGGGAGGGCGGGACATACAATGAGCAGTTCTTC
TRBV21-1	TRBJ1-2	once	.	CASSKGAGQGANYGYTF	TGTGCCAGCAGCAAAGGGGCGGGACAAGGAGCTAACTATGGCTACACCTTC
TRBV5-1	TRBJ2-5	.	TRBD2	CASSLIVPRTSGQETQYF	TGCGCCAGCAGCTTGATCGTCCCTCGAACTAGCGGGCAAGAGACCCAGTACTTC
TRBV11-1	TRBJ2-2	medium-sized	TRBD1	CASSLGTGLYRELFF	TGTGCCAGCAGCTTAGGGACAGGGTTGTATCGGGAGCTGTTTTTT
TRBV11-2	TRBJ2-1	.	.	CASSYDPNSYNEQFF	TGTGCCAGCAGCTACGACCCAAACTCCTACAATGAGCAGTTCTTC
TRBV27	TRBJ1-1	large	TRBD1	CASSLNRGEPEAFF	TGTGCCAGCAGTTTAAACAGGGGAGAACCTGAAGCTTTCTTT
TRBV5-1	TRBJ2-1	medium-sized	.	CASSLNTNNEQFF	TGCGCCAGCAGCCTTAACACTAACAATGAGCAGTTCTTC
TRBV6-2/TRBV6-3	TRBJ1-4	medium-sized	TRBD1	CASSGQGNEKLFF	TGTGCCAGCAGTGGACAGGGAAATGAAAAACTGTTTTTT
TRBV10-3	TRBJ2-7	.	TRBD2	CAISEGLAGDYEQYF	TGTGCCATCAGTGAAGGGCTAGCGGGAGACTACGAGCAGTACTTC
TRBV7-9	TRBJ2-7	.	.	CASSPPLIYEQYF	TGTGCCAGCAGCCCGCCCTTAATTTACGAGCAGTACTTC
TRBV7-3	TRBJ2-1	few	TRBD2	CASSPQTSGNNEQFF	TGTGCCAGCAGCCCACAGACTAGCGGCAACAATGAGCAGTTCTTC
TRBV6-2/TRBV6-3	TRBJ2-7	medium-sized	TRBD2	CASSYAGGPYEQYF	TGTGCCAGCAGTTACGCGGGAGGGCCCTACGAGCAGTACTTC
TRBV5-4	TRBJ1-1	.	.	CASSFLGGNTEAFF	TGTGCCAGCAGCTTTTTAGGGGGGAACACTGAAGCTTTCTTT
TRBV18	TRBJ2-2	medium-sized	TRBD2	CASSQREVPTGELFF	TGTGCCAGCTCACAGCGGGAGGTCCCTACCGGGGAGCTGTTTTTT
TRBV19	TRBJ1-5	large	.	CASSGTGNQPQHF	TGTGCCAGTAGTGGGACCGGCAATCAGCCCCAGCATTTT
TRBV6-1	TRBJ1-6	few	.	CASSENGGRSWSPLHF	TGTGCCAGCAGTGAAAATGGTGGCAGGTCTTGGTCACCCCTCCACTTT
TRBV7-9	TRBJ1-2	.	.	CASSLAGNYGYTF	TGTGCCAGCAGCTTAGCTGGGAACTATGGCTACACCTTC
TRBV6-5	TRBJ2-1	hyperexpanded	TRBD1	CASKILGGQAYNEQFF	TGTGCCAGCAAAATACTCGGCGGACAGGCCTACAATGAGCAGTTCTTC
TRBV19	TRBJ2-1	medium-sized	TRBD2	CASSRTSGSFDEQFF	TGTGCCAGTAGTAGAACTAGCGGGAGTTTCGATGAGCAGTTCTTC
TRBV7-6	TRBJ2-1	few	.	CASSLPPNNEQFF	TGTGCCAGCAGCTTACCGCCAAACAATGAGCAGTTCTTC
TRBV10-3	TRBJ2-5	medium-sized	TRBD1	CAIKGQGETQYF	TGTGCCATCAAAGGACAGGGAGAGACCCAGTACTTC
TRBV12-3/TRBV12-4	TRBJ1-6	medium-sized	.	CASSPKWGTLHF	TGTGCCAGCAGCCCCAAATGGGGGACCCTCCACTTT